The 22 T cell receptor beta chains below all came from one sample that was sequenced in a study of T cells after yellow fever vaccination. TCRdb recomputed calls from the 5' RACE reads with MiXCR, one row per CDR3 protein. The sample records 150,000 to 200,000 distinct CDR3 sequences, around 9.3% being singletons. Sequenced material: CD8+ T cells sorted from PBMCs, taken 45 days after the yellow fever booster vaccination. Receptors were obtained from a man aged 18 to 30 who received the YFV17D yellow fever vaccine.

The chain uses TRBV5-1 and TRBJ2-1, with 7 bases lining up with TRBD2. V shed 3 bases, J shed 9 bases, and the junction held 6 bases outside the gene matches. This CDR3 spans 13 amino acids. Per germline, CDR1 SGHRS and CDR2 YFSETQ. CDR3 region: CASSWRGRGEQFF. Here the CDR3 DNA reads TGCGCCAGCAGCTGGCGGGGGAGAGGTGAGCAGTTCTTC.

This chain uses TRBV12-3 or TRBV12-4 with TRBJ2-7; D ambiguous. This CDR3 is 13 amino acids long. The V and J ends lost 1 base and 3 bases respectively, with 7 bases between them. The CDR3 protein is CASSLGAGYEQYF. The CDR3 DNA sequence: TGTGCCAGCAGTTTAGGGGCCGGCTACGAGCAGTACTTC.

This clonotype was picked up many times. The chain links TRBV27 to TRBJ2-7, with 7 bases identical to TRBD2. Trimming took 3 bases from V and 2 from J; bases not matched to a gene: 4. CDR1 is MNHEY, CDR2 SMNVEV, per germline (reference sequence). The CDR3 length is 14 residues. The CDR3 region has the DNA TGTGCCAGCAGTTTCGGGGGGTCGACCTACGAGCAGTACTTC. It is translated as CASSFGGSTYEQYF.

This clonotype was recorded many times. The V call is TRBV7-6, the J call TRBJ1-1; possibly TRBD1 for D (6 bases). Trimming shortened V by 1 base and J by 8 bases, and 8 bases separated the two germline ends. The CDR3 loop spans 12 amino acids. Germline V gives CDR1 SGHVS, CDR2 FNYEAQ. The CDR3 loop reads CASSLDGTEAFF. CDR3 coding DNA: TGTGCCAGCAGCTTAGACGGGACAGAAGCTTTCTTT.

This clonotype was seen only a few times. CDR3 nucleotides: TGTGCCAGCAGTTTTTCTGGGGCCCTAAGCAATCAGCCCCAGCATTTT. Its protein product is CASSFSGALSNQPQHF. The chain employs TRBV6-2 or TRBV6-3 and TRBJ1-5; weak D call: TRBD1 (5 bases). The CDR3 extends over 16 amino acids. CDR1 is MNHEY, CDR2 SVGEGT, per germline. The V and J ends lost 4 bases and 1 base respectively, with 14 bases between them.

This chain links TRBV15 with TRBJ2-3, with D perhaps matching TRBD1 or TRBD2 (7 bases each). Trimming shortened V by 6 bases and J by 0 bases, and 16 bases separated the two germline ends. Germline V lookup: CDR1 LNHNV, CDR2 YYDKDF (reference sequence). The CDR3 extends over 16 amino acids. The chain's CDR3 is CATRGAGDRSTDTQYF. The CDR3 nucleotides read TGTGCCACCAGAGGGGCGGGGGACAGAAGCACAGATACGCAGTATTTT.

This clonotype was counted only a few times. The chain employs TRBV7-6 and TRBJ2-7; D possibly corresponds to TRBD1 (6 bases). CDR1 is SGHVS and CDR2 is FNYEAQ in the germline V gene. CDR3 length: 14 residues. V lost 1 base and J lost 5, with 12 bases in between. The CDR3 region has the DNA TGTGCCAGCAGCTTAGTTTCGGCAGGGGACGAGCAGTACTTC. Protein product: CASSLVSAGDEQYF.

The gene calls are TRBV29-1 and TRBJ2-1, with D perhaps TRBD2 (8 bases). The CDR3 length is 15 residues. The V gene lost 8 bases and the J gene lost 1 base, with 18 bases spanning the gap. CDR1 is SQVTM, CDR2 ANQGSEA, per germline. CDR3 in DNA: TGCAGCCTAGGGGGCACTAGCGGTTCCTACAATGAGCAGTTCTTC. It translates to CSLGGTSGSYNEQFF.

The rearrangement uses TRBV4-3 and TRBJ1-6, with 7 bases aligning to TRBD1. V gave up 4 bases and J gave up 9 bases; unmatched junction bases: 9. The germline V gene encodes CDR1 LGHNA and CDR2 YSLEER. This CDR3 has 15 residues. The DNA for the CDR3 is TGCGCCAGCAGCCCAGGGGGTGGAGGGAGTTCACCCCTCCACTTT. It codes for CASSPGGGGSSPLHF.

This clonotype was picked up many times. CDR3 in DNA: TGTGCCACCAGCAGAGATCTGGCGGACAATGAGCAGTTCTTC. As protein: CATSRDLADNEQFF. This chain uses TRBV15 with TRBJ2-1; no clear D. Looked up from germline, CDR1 is LNHNV and CDR2 is YYDKDF (reference sequence). Between the trimmed V and J ends, which lost 0 bases and 5 bases, there was a span of 8 bases. The CDR3 consists of 14 residues.

The chain employs TRBV7-8 and TRBJ2-5; perhaps TRBD2 as D (5 bases). The germline CDR1 and CDR2 sequences are SGHVS and FQNEAQ. The CDR3 has 16 residues. V lost 0 bases and J lost 2, with 13 bases in between. The chain's CDR3 is CASSLAPKAAQETQYF. CDR3 sequence (DNA): TGTGCCAGCAGCTTAGCCCCCAAAGCGGCTCAAGAGACCCAGTACTTC.

In this sample, this clonotype turned up many times. The chain has TRBV5-1 and TRBJ2-3, with D perhaps TRBD2 (6 bases). The CDR3 totals 17 residues. Trimming pared 1 base from V and 0 bases from J, leaving 15 bases between. The germline V gene encodes CDR1 SGHRS and CDR2 YFSETQ. CDR3 sequence reads: CASSLLGLSTSTDTQYF. The DNA for the CDR3 is TGCGCCAGCAGCTTGCTGGGACTTTCGACTAGCACAGATACGCAGTATTTT.

V and J are TRBV20-1 and TRBJ1-2; no clear D gene. The CDR3 loop spans 13 amino acids. CDR1 DFQATT and CDR2 SNEGSKA come from the germline V gene (reference sequence). Trimming stripped 1 base from V and 4 bases from J, with 10 bases between. In DNA, the CDR3 is TGCAGTGCTAGAGCCCTGGGCCTCTATGGCTACACCTTC. Its protein product is CSARALGLYGYTF.

This clonotype was recorded many times. V gene TRBV6-5 combines with J gene TRBJ1-2; D possibly corresponds to TRBD1 (5 bases). The V and J ends lost 2 bases and 2 bases respectively, with 9 bases between them. The germline V gene has CDR1 MNHEY and CDR2 SVGAGI. CDR3 length: 14 amino acids. The CDR3 sequence is CASSYTGGNYGYTF. CDR3 nucleotide sequence: TGTGCCAGCAGTTACACCGGGGGGAACTATGGCTACACCTTC.

This rearrangement joins TRBV5-1 to TRBJ2-5; 8 nucleotides match TRBD1. The trim removed 4 bases at V and 5 bases at J, leaving 13 bases unmatched. The CDR3 is 16 amino acids. CDR1 is SGHRS, CDR2 YFSETQ, per germline. The DNA of the CDR3 is TGCGCCAGCAGCCCGGACAGGGCCACCGCCGGGGAGACCCAGTACTTC. Protein sequence: CASSPDRATAGETQYF.

This clonotype was seen only a few times. V and J are TRBV7-3 and TRBJ2-3; TRBD2 might be the D (5 bases). With 5 bases removed from V and 1 base from J, the gap between germline ends came to 13 bases. The CDR3 length is 15 residues. Germline CDR1 and CDR2: SGHTA and FQGTGA. CDR3 sequence reads: CASSPGFGGTDTQYF. The CDR3 region has the DNA TGTGCCAGCAGCCCCGGTTTCGGGGGCACAGATACGCAGTATTTT.

This clonotype was detected ten times or more. The chain employs TRBV27 and TRBJ2-4; D remains unclear. This CDR3 comprises 14 residues. Germline V gene sequence: CDR1 MNHEY, CDR2 SMNVEV (reference sequence). Between the trimmed V and J ends, which lost 0 bases and 5 bases, there was a span of 8 bases. The CDR3 region has the DNA TGTGCCAGCAGTTTATCGCCGCAGCAAAACATTCAGTACTTC. This translates into CASSLSPQQNIQYF.

The J gene is TRBJ2-7, the V gene TRBV7-9, with unresolved D. The germline CDR1 and CDR2 sequences are SEHNR and FQNEAQ (reference sequence). V was cut by 5 bases and J by 7 bases, with 18 bases left in between. The CDR3 runs to 14 residues. Here the CDR3 reads CASSPARFPREQYV. CDR3 coding DNA: TGTGCCAGCAGCCCCGCCAGGTTCCCTCGGGAGCAGTACGTC.

The chain employs TRBV20-1 and TRBJ1-1; 7 bases match TRBD1. CDR3 length equals 12 residues. Germline loops: CDR1 DFQATT, CDR2 SNEGSKA (reference sequence). V shed 2 bases, J shed 3 bases, and the junction held 0 bases outside the gene matches. CDR3 in amino acids: CSARTGDTEAFF. CDR3 DNA: TGCAGTGCTAGAACAGGGGACACTGAAGCTTTCTTT.

There are many counts of this clonotype. The chain is built from TRBV4-2 and TRBJ2-3, with 9 bases identical to TRBD2. The J segment lost 6 bases and the V segment lost 2 bases, leaving 9 bases of the junction unmatched. The CDR3 has 16 residues. The germline CDR1 and CDR2 sequences are LGHNA and YNFKEQ. The CDR3 bases are TGTGCCAGCAGCCAACTGAGCGGGGGGCCATCCGATACGCAGTATTTT. Translating gives CASSQLSGGPSDTQYF.

Only a few counts were recorded for this clonotype. The chain couples TRBV5-1 to TRBJ2-7; D gene ambiguous. Germline-derived CDR1 and CDR2 are SGHRS and YFSETQ. This CDR3 is built from 15 residues. Trimming removed 0 bases from V and 3 bases from J, with 13 bases in between. In nucleotides, the CDR3 is TGCGCCAGCAGCTTGGCCAAGGCGGCAATCTACGAGCAGTACTTC. Translating it yields CASSLAKAAIYEQYF.

This clonotype was recorded a few times. The V gene is TRBV24-1, the J gene TRBJ2-1, with D uncertain. Trimming took off 2 bases at V and 6 bases at J, with 4 bases between the two ends. In germline, CDR1 is KGHDR, CDR2 SFDVKD. This CDR3 contains 12 residues. DNA of the CDR3: TGTGCCACCAGTGATTCTAGCAATGAGCAGTTCTTC. It yields the protein CATSDSSNEQFF.